Listed below are T cell receptor beta chains from one sample, sequenced in a study of beta chain features in type 1 diabetes. TCRdb keeps only in-frame clones here, not all; method: immunoSEQ multiplex PCR. The data contain roughly 60,000 clones, approximately 59% of them singletons. Sequencing was performed on Tregs from blood. All receptors come from a woman under 30 in good health. Each CDR3 is given without its conserved first and last residue. Each record gives: clone size, V gene, J gene, CDR3 protein. Size tells how often a clone was seen (once, few, many) or the class of an expanded clone, and some rows leave it out.

size: few
V: TRBV18
J: TRBJ2-2
CDR3: ASSPQGTGELF

size: .
V: TRBV7-3
J: TRBJ1-5
CDR3: ASSLNLFGCFSQPQH

size: .
V: TRBV5-1
J: TRBJ2-3
CDR3: ASSSGLAGPTDTQY

size: few
V: TRBV11-2
J: TRBJ2-7
CDR3: ASSLGLAGGSSYEQY

size: .
V: TRBV4-2
J: TRBJ2-2
CDR3: ASSQVSVTGELF

size: .
V: TRBV5-1
J: TRBJ2-2
CDR3: ASSMSTANTGELF

size: .
V: TRBV18
J: TRBJ2-2
CDR3: ASSPPQDRNTGELF

size: .
V: TRBV5-4
J: TRBJ1-2
CDR3: ASSLIGVDYGYT

size: .
V: TRBV6-6
J: TRBJ1-5
CDR3: ASSSQTGDQPQH

size: .
V: TRBV19
J: TRBJ2-7
CDR3: ASRTGPGGGEQY

size: few
V: TRBV7-8
J: TRBJ1-2
CDR3: ASSFGVGQGNGYT

size: .
V: TRBV7-9
J: TRBJ2-1
CDR3: ASSLARWGLAANEQF

size: .
V: TRBV7-9
J: TRBJ1-2
CDR3: ASSTRTGTHYGYT

size: .
V: TRBV7-9
J: TRBJ1-2
CDR3: ASSSSYGYT

size: .
V: TRBV6-5
J: TRBJ2-7
CDR3: ATRQDPYEQY

size: .
V: TRBV30
J: TRBJ1-1
CDR3: AWSKTLGGRTEAF

size: .
V: TRBV19
J: TRBJ1-6
CDR3: ASSISGTRTSPLH

size: few
V: TRBV11-2
J: TRBJ1-1
CDR3: ASKGTPNTEAF

size: .
V: TRBV5-1
J: TRBJ1-1
CDR3: ASRAGPNTEAF

size: few
V: TRBV7-9
J: TRBJ1-6
CDR3: ASGRTGYNSPLH

size: .
V: TRBV4-2
J: TRBJ2-7
CDR3: ASSPGAGGPYEQY

size: .
V: TRBV7-9
J: TRBJ1-4
CDR3: ASRSTGDKLF

size: .
V: TRBV25-1
J: TRBJ1-1
CDR3: ASSSQGSVTEAF

size: few
V: TRBV18
J: TRBJ2-1
CDR3: ASSPPTGSYNEQF

size: .
V: TRBV5-1
J: TRBJ2-7
CDR3: ASSSGNEQY

size: few
V: TRBV7-2
J: TRBJ2-5
CDR3: ASSPAALAGGGETQY

size: .
V: TRBV4-3
J: TRBJ2-1
CDR3: ASNQVGSSYNEQF